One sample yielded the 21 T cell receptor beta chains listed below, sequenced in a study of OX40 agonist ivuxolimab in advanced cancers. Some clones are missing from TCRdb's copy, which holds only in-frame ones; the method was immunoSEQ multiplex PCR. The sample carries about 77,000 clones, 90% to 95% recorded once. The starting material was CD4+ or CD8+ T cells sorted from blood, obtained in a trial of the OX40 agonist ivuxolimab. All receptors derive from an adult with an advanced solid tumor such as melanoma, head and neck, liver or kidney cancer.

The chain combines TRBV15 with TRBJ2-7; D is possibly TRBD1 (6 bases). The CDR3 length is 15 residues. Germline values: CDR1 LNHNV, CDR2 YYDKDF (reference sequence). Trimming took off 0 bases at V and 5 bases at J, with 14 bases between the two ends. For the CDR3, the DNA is TGTGCCACCAGCAGAGACCGAGGCAGGGGAAACGAGCAGTACTTC. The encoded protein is CATSRDRGRGNEQYF.

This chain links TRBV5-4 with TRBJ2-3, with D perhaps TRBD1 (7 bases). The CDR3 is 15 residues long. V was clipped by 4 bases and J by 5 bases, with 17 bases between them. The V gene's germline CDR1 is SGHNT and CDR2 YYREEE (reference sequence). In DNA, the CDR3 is TGTGCCAGCAGCCCGACAGGGAGGTCGGGAGATACGCAGTATTTT. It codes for CASSPTGRSGDTQYF.

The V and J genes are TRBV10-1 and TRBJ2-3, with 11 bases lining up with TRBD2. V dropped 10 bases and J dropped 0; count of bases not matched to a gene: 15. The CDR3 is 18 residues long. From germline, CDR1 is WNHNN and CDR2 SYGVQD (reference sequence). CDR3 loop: CAKVGFPGLAVSTDTQYF. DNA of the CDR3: TGCGCCAAGGTTGGTTTCCCGGGACTAGCGGTTAGCACAGATACGCAGTATTTT.

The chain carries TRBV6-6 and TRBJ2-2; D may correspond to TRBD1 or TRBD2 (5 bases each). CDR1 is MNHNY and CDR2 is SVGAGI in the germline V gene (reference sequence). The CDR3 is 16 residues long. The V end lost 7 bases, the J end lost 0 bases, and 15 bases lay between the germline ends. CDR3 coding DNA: TGTGCCAGCACCTTCGACTGGGGGTCGAACACCGGGGAGCTGTTTTTT. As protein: CASTFDWGSNTGELFF.

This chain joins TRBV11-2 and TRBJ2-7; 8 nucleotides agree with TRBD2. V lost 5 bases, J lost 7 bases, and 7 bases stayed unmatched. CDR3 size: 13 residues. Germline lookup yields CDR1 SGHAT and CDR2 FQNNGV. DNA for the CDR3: TGTGCCAGCAGCACTAGCGGCCCTTGGGAGCAGTACTTC. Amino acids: CASSTSGPWEQYF.

CDR3 sequence: CASSYRQGVRTEAFF. The CDR3 bases are TGTGCCAGCAGTTACCGACAGGGGGTCCGCACTGAAGCTTTCTTT. This rearrangement joins TRBV6-6 to TRBJ1-1; 9 bases fit TRBD1. Germline V CDR1 and CDR2: MNHNY, SVGAGI (reference sequence). CDR3 length: 15 amino acids. V was clipped by 2 bases and J by 4 bases; unmatched bases: 5.

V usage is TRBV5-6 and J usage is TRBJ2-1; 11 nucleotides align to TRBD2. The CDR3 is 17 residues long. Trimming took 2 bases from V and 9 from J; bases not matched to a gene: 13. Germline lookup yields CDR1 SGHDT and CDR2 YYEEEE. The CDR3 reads CASSLRSLAGGTTEQFF. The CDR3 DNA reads TGTGCCAGCAGCTTACGATCGTTAGCGGGAGGGACCACTGAGCAGTTCTTC.

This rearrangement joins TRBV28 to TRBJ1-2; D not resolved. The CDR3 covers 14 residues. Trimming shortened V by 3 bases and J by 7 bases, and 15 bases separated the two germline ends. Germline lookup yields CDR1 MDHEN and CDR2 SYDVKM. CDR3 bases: TGTGCCAGCAGTTTGACTGGGGTCCGGGGTGGCTACACCTTC. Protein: CASSLTGVRGGYTF.

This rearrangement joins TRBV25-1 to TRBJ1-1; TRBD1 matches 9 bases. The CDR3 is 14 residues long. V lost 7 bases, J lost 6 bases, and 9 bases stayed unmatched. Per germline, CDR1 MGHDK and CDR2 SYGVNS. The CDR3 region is CASTSDRGGAEAFF. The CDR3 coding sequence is TGTGCCAGCACCTCGGACAGGGGAGGAGCTGAAGCTTTCTTT.

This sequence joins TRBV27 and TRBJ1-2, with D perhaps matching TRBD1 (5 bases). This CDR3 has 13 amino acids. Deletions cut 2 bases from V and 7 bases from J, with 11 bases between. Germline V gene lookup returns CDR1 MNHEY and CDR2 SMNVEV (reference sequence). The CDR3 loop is CASSLGGVGGYTF. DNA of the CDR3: TGTGCCAGCAGTTTAGGGGGTGTTGGTGGCTACACCTTC.

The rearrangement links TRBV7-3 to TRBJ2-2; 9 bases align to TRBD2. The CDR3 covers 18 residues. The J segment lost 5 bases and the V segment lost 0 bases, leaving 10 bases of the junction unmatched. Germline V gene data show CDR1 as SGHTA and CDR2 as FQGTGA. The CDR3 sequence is CASSLTGNSGSFTGELFF. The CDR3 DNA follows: TGTGCCAGCAGCTTAACGGGTAATAGCGGGAGTTTTACCGGGGAGCTGTTTTTT.

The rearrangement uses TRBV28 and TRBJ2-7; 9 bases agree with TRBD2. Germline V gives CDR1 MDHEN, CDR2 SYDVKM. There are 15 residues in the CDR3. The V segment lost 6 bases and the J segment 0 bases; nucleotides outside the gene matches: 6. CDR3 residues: CASRRAGGLSYEQYF. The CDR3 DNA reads TGTGCCAGCAGGAGGGCGGGAGGGCTCTCCTACGAGCAGTACTTC.

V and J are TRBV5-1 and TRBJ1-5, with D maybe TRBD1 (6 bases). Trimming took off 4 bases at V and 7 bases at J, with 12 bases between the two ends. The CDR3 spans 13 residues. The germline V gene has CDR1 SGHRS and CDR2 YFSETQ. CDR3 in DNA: TGCGCCAGCAGCCCGAGGGGGGAGCAGCCCCAGCATTTT. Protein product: CASSPRGEQPQHF.

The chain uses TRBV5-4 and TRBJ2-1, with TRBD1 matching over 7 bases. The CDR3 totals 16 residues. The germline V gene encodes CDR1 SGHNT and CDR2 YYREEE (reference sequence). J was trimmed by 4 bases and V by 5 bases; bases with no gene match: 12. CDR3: CASSSGGQKTYNEQFF. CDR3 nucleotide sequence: TGTGCCAGCAGTTCAGGGGGACAGAAAACTTACAATGAGCAGTTCTTC.

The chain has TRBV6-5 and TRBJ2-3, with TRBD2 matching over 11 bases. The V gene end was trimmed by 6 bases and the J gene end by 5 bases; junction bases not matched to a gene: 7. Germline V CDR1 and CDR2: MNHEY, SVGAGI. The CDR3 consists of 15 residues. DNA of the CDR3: TGTGCCAGCAGCGTAGCGGGAGGGCGGGGAGATACGCAGTATTTT. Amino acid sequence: CASSVAGGRGDTQYF.

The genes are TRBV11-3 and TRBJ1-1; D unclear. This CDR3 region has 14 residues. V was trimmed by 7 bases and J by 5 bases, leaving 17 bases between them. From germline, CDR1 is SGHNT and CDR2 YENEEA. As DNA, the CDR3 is TGTGCCAGCACCCCTTTTTCGAGTCGGACTGAAGCTTTCTTT. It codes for CASTPFSSRTEAFF.

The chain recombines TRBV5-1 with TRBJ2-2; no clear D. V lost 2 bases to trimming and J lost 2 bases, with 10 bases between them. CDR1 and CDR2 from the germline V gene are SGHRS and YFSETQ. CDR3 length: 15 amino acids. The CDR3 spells CASSFGLDNTGELFF. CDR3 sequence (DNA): TGCGCCAGCAGCTTTGGGCTAGACAACACCGGGGAGCTGTTTTTT.

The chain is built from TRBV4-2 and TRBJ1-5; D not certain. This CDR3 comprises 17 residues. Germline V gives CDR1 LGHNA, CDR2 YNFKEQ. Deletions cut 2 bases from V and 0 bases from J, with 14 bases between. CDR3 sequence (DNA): TGTGCCAGCAGCCAAAAGATTGTGGAGTTTAGCAATCAGCCCCAGCATTTT. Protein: CASSQKIVEFSNQPQHF.

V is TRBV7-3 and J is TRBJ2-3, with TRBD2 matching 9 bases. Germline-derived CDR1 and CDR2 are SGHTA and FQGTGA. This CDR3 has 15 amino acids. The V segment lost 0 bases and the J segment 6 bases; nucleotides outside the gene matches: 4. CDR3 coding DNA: TGTGCCAGCAGCTTAACTAGCGGGAGATCTGATACGCAGTATTTT. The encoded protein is CASSLTSGRSDTQYF.

The CDR3 sequence: CASSNPGSSNYGYTF. Written as DNA, the CDR3 is TGTGCCAGTAGTAATCCGGGGAGTTCGAACTATGGCTACACCTTC. V gene TRBV19 combines with J gene TRBJ1-2; D gene uncertain. The CDR3 consists of 15 residues. CDR1 and CDR2 from the germline V gene are LNHDA and SQIVND (reference sequence). Trimming took off 4 bases at V and 2 bases at J, with 14 bases between the two ends.

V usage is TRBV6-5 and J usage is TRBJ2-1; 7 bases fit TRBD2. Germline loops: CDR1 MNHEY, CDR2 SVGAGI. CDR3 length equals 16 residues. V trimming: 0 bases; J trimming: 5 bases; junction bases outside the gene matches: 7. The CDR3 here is CASSYSMGTTHNEQFF. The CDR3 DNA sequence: TGTGCCAGCAGTTACTCGATGGGGACTACCCACAATGAGCAGTTCTTC.